These 31 T cell receptor beta chains originate from one sample sequenced in a study of graft-versus-host responses after intestinal transplantation. This table comes from immunoSEQ multiplex PCR, and its TCRdb copy is limited to in-frame clones, with some not included. The profile shows over 120,000 clones, about 90% of them singletons. These receptors' targets are unknown. The specimen comprised unstimulated CD4+ T cells sorted from spleen or lymph node cells, sampled before intestinal transplant. Receptors originate from a human donor who received an intestinal transplant.

The chain combines TRBV19 with TRBJ1-4; D call uncertain. The CDR3 has 15 residues. Trimming removed 3 bases at V and 4 bases at J, with 12 bases between. The germline CDR1 and CDR2 sequences are LNHDA and SQIVND (reference sequence). The CDR3 DNA reads TGTGCCAGTAGTATTGGAACCGCGGGTAATGAAAAACTGTTTTTT. It codes for CASSIGTAGNEKLFF. The complete variable domain, with remaining parts taken from reference TRBV19 and TRBJ1-4, reads DGGITQSPKYLFRKEGQNVTLSCEQNLNHDAMYWYRQDPGQGLRLIYYSQIVNDFQKGDIAEGYSVSREKKESFPLTVTSAQKNPTAFYLCASSIGTAGNEKLFFGSGTQLSVL.

The chain employs TRBV6-6 and TRBJ2-1, with TRBD2 matching 13 bases. The V gene's germline CDR1 is MNHNY and CDR2 SVGAGI (reference sequence). The trim removed 6 bases at V and 9 bases at J, leaving 2 bases unmatched. This CDR3 region has 13 residues. The CDR3, as DNA: TGTGCCAGCAGCGGGACTAGCGGGACTGAGCAGTTCTTC. Residues: CASSGTSGTEQFF.

The V and J genes are TRBV28 and TRBJ2-3; D possibly corresponds to TRBD2 (5 bases). Trimming cost V 1 base and J 11 bases, with 10 bases left between them. The CDR3 loop spans 12 amino acids. The germline V gene has CDR1 MDHEN and CDR2 SYDVKM. The CDR3, as DNA: TGTGCCAGCAGTTTATTATATGGGAGGCAGTATTTT. It codes for CASSLLYGRQYF.

The V and J genes are TRBV5-1 and TRBJ2-3; 10 nucleotides line up with TRBD2. CDR1 SGHRS and CDR2 YFSETQ come from the germline V gene. The CDR3 loop spans 14 amino acids. The ends lost 6 bases at V and 1 base at J; junction bases unmatched: 2. In nucleotides, the CDR3 is TGCGCCAGCACTGGGACTAGCGGCACAGATACGCAGTATTTT. The encoded protein is CASTGTSGTDTQYF.

This rearrangement joins TRBV7-9 to TRBJ1-2; possibly TRBD1 for D (5 bases). The CDR3 has 14 amino acids. From germline, CDR1 is SEHNR and CDR2 FQNEAQ (reference sequence). V was trimmed by 5 bases and J by 4 bases, leaving 14 bases between them. The CDR3: CASSPQPGFYGYTF. The CDR3 DNA reads TGTGCCAGCAGCCCCCAGCCAGGGTTCTATGGCTACACCTTC.

The chain has TRBV6-6 and TRBJ1-1; D is ambiguous. This CDR3 spans 13 amino acids. With 7 bases removed from V and 6 bases from J, the gap between germline ends came to 15 bases. Germline V gene data show CDR1 as MNHNY and CDR2 as SVGAGI (reference sequence). The CDR3 nucleotides read TGTGCCAGCACTCGACCGGGTCGGGCTGAAGCTTTCTTT. Translating it yields CASTRPGRAEAFF.

V usage is TRBV28 and J usage is TRBJ2-7; possibly TRBD1 for D (6 bases). Germline V lookup: CDR1 MDHEN, CDR2 SYDVKM. The CDR3 has 13 residues. The V end was cut by 5 bases, the J end by 1 base, with 9 bases between. The CDR3 DNA is TGTGCCAGCAGTGCAGGGGATTCCTACGAGCAGTACTTC. Protein: CASSAGDSYEQYF.

V is TRBV9 and J is TRBJ2-7; 12 nucleotides agree with TRBD2. J was trimmed by 2 bases and V by 4 bases; bases with no gene match: 7. The CDR3 is 16 residues long. Germline CDR1 and CDR2: SGDLS and YYNGEE. DNA of the CDR3: TGTGCCAGCAGCCTAACCGCTAGCGGGAGGGCCTACGAGCAGTACTTC. Encoded protein: CASSLTASGRAYEQYF.

The chain couples TRBV11-2 to TRBJ2-2, with D uncertain. This CDR3 is built from 14 residues. The germline V gene encodes CDR1 SGHAT and CDR2 FQNNGV. The ends were cut back, 2 bases at V and 6 bases at J, with 10 bases in the middle. The CDR3 coding sequence is TGTGCCAGCAGCTTATTTTTGTCTCCCGGGGAGCTGTTTTTT. The encoded protein is CASSLFLSPGELFF. The entire variable domain, with the rest obtained from reference TRBV11-2 and TRBJ2-2, is as follows: EAGVAQSPRYKIIEKRQSVAFWCNPISGHATLYWYQQILGQGPKLLIQFQNNGVVDDSQLPKDRFSAERLKGVDSTLKIQPAKLEDSAVYLCASSLFLSPGELFFGEGSRLTVL.

The gene calls are TRBV5-1 and TRBJ2-3; possibly TRBD1 for D (5 bases). Trimming stripped 7 bases from V and 2 bases from J, with 17 bases between. CDR1 is SGHRS, CDR2 YFSETQ, per germline. This CDR3 is built from 15 residues. CDR3 DNA: TGCGCCAGCCGCCAGGGCGTTGGAGTCACAGATACGCAGTATTTT. The encoded protein is CASRQGVGVTDTQYF.

V is TRBV7-3 and J is TRBJ1-1; 9 positions match TRBD1. Germline V gene lookup returns CDR1 SGHTA and CDR2 FQGTGA. Trimming cost V 5 bases and J 3 bases; bases outside gene matches: 7. The CDR3 length is 15 residues. Here the CDR3 reads CASSPGQGRHTEAFF. The CDR3 DNA reads TGTGCCAGCAGCCCTGGACAGGGGCGGCACACTGAAGCTTTCTTT. Combining the CDR3 with reference TRBV7-3 and TRBJ1-1 gives the whole variable domain GAGVSQTPSNKVTEKGKYVELRCDPISGHTALYWYRQSLGQGPEFLIYFQGTGAADDSGLPNDRFFAVRPEGSVSTLKIQRTERGDSAVYLCASSPGQGRHTEAFFGQGTRLTVV.

V is TRBV5-1 and J is TRBJ2-1, with 11 bases matching TRBD1. Germline trimming cut 4 bases from V and 7 bases from J; bases unmatched to any gene: 13. The CDR3 totals 17 residues. Germline CDR1 reads SGHRS; CDR2 reads YFSETQ. The CDR3 loop is CASSLGTGGPLGNEQFF. The CDR3 nucleotides read TGCGCCAGCAGCCTAGGGACAGGGGGTCCTCTGGGGAATGAGCAGTTCTTC.

The sample holds one count of this clone. The chain employs TRBV30 and TRBJ2-5, with TRBD2 matching 14 bases. The CDR3 loop spans 14 amino acids. Germline V CDR1 and CDR2: GTSNPN, SVGIG (reference sequence). V was clipped by 5 bases and J by 5 bases; unmatched bases: 4. CDR3 residues: CAWGTSGSWETQYF. DNA of the CDR3: TGTGCCTGGGGGACTAGCGGGAGTTGGGAGACCCAGTACTTC. The entire variable domain, with the rest obtained from reference TRBV30 and TRBJ2-5, is as follows: SQTIHQWPATLVQPVGSPLSLECTVEGTSNPNLYWYRQAAGRGLQLLFYSVGIGQISSEVPQNLSASRPQDRQFILSSKKLLLSDSGFYLCAWGTSGSWETQYFGPGTRLLVL.

V is TRBV6-5 and J is TRBJ2-5, with TRBD1 matching over 7 bases. The CDR3 totals 13 residues. From germline, CDR1 is MNHEY and CDR2 SVGAGI. Trimming took 5 bases from V and 7 from J; bases not matched to a gene: 7. Written as DNA, the CDR3 is TGTGCCAGCAGTCCAGACAGGGATGGGACCCAGTACTTC. It yields the protein CASSPDRDGTQYF.

The genes are TRBV10-3 and TRBJ2-5; 10 bases agree with TRBD1. The germline CDR1 and CDR2 sequences are ENHRY and SYGVKD. The junction had 5 bases not matched to a gene; V was cut back by 5 bases and J by 5 bases. The CDR3 runs to 14 residues. The CDR3 loop is CAISMTGGSETQYF. CDR3 nucleotide sequence: TGTGCCATCAGTATGACAGGGGGCTCGGAGACCCAGTACTTC.

This clone turned up a few times. The J gene is TRBJ2-7, the V gene TRBV7-9; 7 nucleotides line up with TRBD2. CDR3 length equals 15 residues. J was trimmed by 2 bases and V by 0 bases; bases with no gene match: 4. The germline CDR1 and CDR2 sequences are SEHNR and FQNEAQ (reference sequence). The CDR3 protein is CASSLAGGSPYEQYF. CDR3 nucleotides: TGTGCCAGCAGCTTAGCCGGCGGGAGCCCCTACGAGCAGTACTTC. The whole variable domain, remainder taken from reference TRBV7-9 and TRBJ2-7, is DTGVSQNPRHKITKRGQNVTFRCDPISEHNRLYWYRQTLGQGPEFLTYFQNEAQLEKSRLLSDRFSAERPKGSFSTLEIQRTEQGDSAMYLCASSLAGGSPYEQYFGPGTRLTVT.

This sequence joins TRBV19 and TRBJ1-1; 7 bases agree with TRBD1. CDR3 length equals 12 residues. In germline, CDR1 is LNHDA, CDR2 SQIVND (reference sequence). Trimming removed 5 bases from V and 6 bases from J; junction bases left unmatched: 3. The CDR3: CASSDRASEAFF. For the CDR3, the DNA is TGTGCCAGTAGTGACAGGGCGTCTGAAGCTTTCTTT.

V usage is TRBV5-1 and J usage is TRBJ2-1; TRBD2 aligns across 10 bases. The ends lost 0 bases at V and 7 bases at J; junction bases unmatched: 10. The CDR3 runs 17 residues. Germline CDR1 and CDR2: SGHRS and YFSETQ. DNA for the CDR3: TGCGCCAGCAGCTTGGGGCTAGCGGGAGCAATGAGTAATGAGCAGTTCTTC. It codes for CASSLGLAGAMSNEQFF.

The chain combines TRBV19 with TRBJ2-7; 7 bases map to TRBD1. Trimming removed 5 bases from V and 0 bases from J; junction bases left unmatched: 10. The germline V gene has CDR1 LNHDA and CDR2 SQIVND (reference sequence). This CDR3 contains 16 residues. The DNA of the CDR3 is TGTGCCAGTAGTCCGTGGGCGAGACAGGGCTCCTACGAGCAGTACTTC. Translation gives CASSPWARQGSYEQYF.

The chain employs TRBV10-2 and TRBJ2-5; D possibly corresponds to TRBD1 (5 bases). V was clipped by 4 bases and J by 5 bases, with 11 bases between them. The CDR3 is 13 residues long. Per germline, CDR1 WSHSY and CDR2 SAAADI. This CDR3 reads CASSGQREETQYF. The DNA of the CDR3 is TGCGCCAGCAGTGGACAGAGAGAGGAGACCCAGTACTTC.

Only one count was recorded for this clone. V and J are TRBV5-4 and TRBJ2-5; the D gene is possibly TRBD1 (5 bases). CDR3 length equals 14 residues. V shed 0 bases and J shed 1 base, with 7 bases lying between them. Germline V gene sequence: CDR1 SGHNT, CDR2 YYREEE (reference sequence). In nucleotides, the CDR3 is TGTGCCAGCAGCTTGGAAGGGGTCCAAGAGACCCAGTACTTC. It encodes CASSLEGVQETQYF. The full variable domain, completed using reference TRBV5-4 and TRBJ2-5, is ETGVTQSPTHLIKTRGQQVTLRCSSQSGHNTVSWYQQALGQGPQFIFQYYREEENGRGNFPPRFSGLQFPNYSSELNVNALELDDSALYLCASSLEGVQETQYFGPGTRLLVL.

The J gene is TRBJ1-5, the V gene TRBV10-3, with 7 bases fitting TRBD1. The CDR3 covers 15 residues. Unmatched junction bases numbered 4, after V lost 3 bases and J lost 2 bases. Germline loops: CDR1 ENHRY, CDR2 SYGVKD. The DNA of the CDR3 is TGTGCCATCAGTGAAGGGACAGCAGGCAATCAGCCCCAGCATTTT. This codes for CAISEGTAGNQPQHF.

The chain carries TRBV29-1 and TRBJ1-4; D unclear. Germline assignment: CDR1 SQVTM and CDR2 ANQGSEA. The CDR3 sequence is 14 residues long. The V and J ends lost 4 bases and 8 bases respectively, with 17 bases between them. For the CDR3, the DNA is TGCAGCGTTGGAGTGGGCTCCGCCGACGAAAAACTGTTTTTT. Amino acid sequence: CSVGVGSADEKLFF.

This clone was found once. The chain's CDR3 is CASSLSTSGLFGSPLHF. Here the CDR3 DNA reads TGTGCCAGCAGTTTATCCACTTCAGGTCTCTTCGGTTCACCCCTCCACTTT. The chain combines TRBV27 with TRBJ1-6, with D unclear. The CDR3 extends over 17 amino acids. CDR1 and CDR2 (germline): MNHEY, SMNVEV (reference sequence). Trimming shortened V by 0 bases and J by 9 bases, and 18 bases separated the two germline ends.

The rearrangement links TRBV19 to TRBJ2-1; 12 bases map to TRBD2. Germline trimming cut 9 bases from V and 8 bases from J; bases unmatched to any gene: 8. CDR3 size: 14 residues. Germline V lookup: CDR1 LNHDA, CDR2 SQIVND (reference sequence). The CDR3 region has the DNA TGTGCCAGCTCAACTAGCGGGAGGCTCGATGAGCAGTTCTTC. Protein sequence: CASSTSGRLDEQFF.

The chain combines TRBV18 with TRBJ1-3; possible D gene TRBD1, 5 bases. The CDR3 consists of 15 residues. Trimming cost V 3 bases and J 0 bases, with 9 bases left between them. Germline assignment: CDR1 KGHSH and CDR2 LQKENI. CDR3 sequence reads: CASSPRQSSGNTIYF. The CDR3 DNA is TGTGCCAGCTCACCTCGACAGAGCTCTGGAAACACCATATATTTT.

V is TRBV5-4 and J is TRBJ2-1, with TRBD1 as a possible D gene (5 bases). Trimming removed 1 base at V and 4 bases at J, with 12 bases between. CDR1 SGHNT and CDR2 YYREEE come from the germline V gene (reference sequence). The CDR3 has 15 residues. CDR3 loop: CASSLPRVRYNEQFF. The CDR3 DNA reads TGTGCCAGCAGCTTGCCCAGGGTCCGGTACAATGAGCAGTTCTTC.

V gene TRBV28 combines with J gene TRBJ1-5; TRBD1 might be the D (6 bases). Deletions cut 6 bases from V and 2 bases from J, with 14 bases between. Germline V gene lookup returns CDR1 MDHEN and CDR2 SYDVKM. The CDR3 loop spans 15 amino acids. The CDR3 DNA is TGTGCCAGCAGCCGCACAGGGTCCGGCAATCAGCCCCAGCATTTT. Residues: CASSRTGSGNQPQHF.

In its sample, this clone was seen once. The sample has other DNA sequences that encode this CDR3 too. The J gene is TRBJ2-6, the V gene TRBV6-5; possibly TRBD1 or TRBD2 for D (5 bases each). V was shortened by 3 bases and J by 2 bases, with 8 bases between the two germline ends. CDR1 is MNHEY and CDR2 is SVGAGI in the germline V gene. This CDR3 is 15 amino acids long. CDR3 coding DNA: TGTGCCAGCAGTTATGGGGGTGCTGGGGCCAACGTCCTGACTTTC. Its protein is CASSYGGAGANVLTF.

The rearrangement uses TRBV5-6 and TRBJ1-1; TRBD1 is a possible D gene (5 bases). CDR3 size: 15 residues. Germline V gene data show CDR1 as SGHDT and CDR2 as YYEEEE. The V gene lost 0 bases and the J gene lost 3 bases, with 12 bases spanning the gap. Written as DNA, the CDR3 is TGTGCCAGCAGCTTGGTCCCTCAAGGGGACACTGAAGCTTTCTTT. Translating it yields CASSLVPQGDTEAFF.

This chain connects TRBV10-3 to TRBJ2-1; D unclear. Germline CDR1 and CDR2: ENHRY and SYGVKD. V lost 3 bases, J lost 0 bases, and 9 bases lay in between. This CDR3 is built from 15 residues. The CDR3 coding sequence is TGTGCCATCAGTGATCGACCGAGCTCCTACAATGAGCAGTTCTTC. Protein sequence: CAISDRPSSYNEQFF.